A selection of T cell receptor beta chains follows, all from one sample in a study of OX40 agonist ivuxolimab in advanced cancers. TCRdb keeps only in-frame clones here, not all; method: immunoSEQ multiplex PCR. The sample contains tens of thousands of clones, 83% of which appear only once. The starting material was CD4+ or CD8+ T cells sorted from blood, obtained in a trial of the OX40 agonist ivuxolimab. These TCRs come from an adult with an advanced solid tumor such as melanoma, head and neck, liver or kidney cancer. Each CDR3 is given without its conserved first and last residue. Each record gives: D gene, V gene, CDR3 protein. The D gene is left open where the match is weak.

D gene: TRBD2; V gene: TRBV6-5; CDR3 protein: ASSYGGVSETQY
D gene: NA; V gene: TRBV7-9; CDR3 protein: ASRRSDVREQY
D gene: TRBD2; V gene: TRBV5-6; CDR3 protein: ASSLFSSGARETQY
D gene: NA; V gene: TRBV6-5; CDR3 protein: ASSFLAQETQY
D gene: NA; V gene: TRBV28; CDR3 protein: ASSLGASTDTQY
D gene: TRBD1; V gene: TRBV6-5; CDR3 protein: ASSTPRGQAAEAF
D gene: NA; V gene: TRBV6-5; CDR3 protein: ASSPSTGRIGELF
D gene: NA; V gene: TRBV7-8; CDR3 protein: ASERGTNEKLF
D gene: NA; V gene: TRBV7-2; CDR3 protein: ASSYARDYEQY
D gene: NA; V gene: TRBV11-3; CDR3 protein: ASSPRDHYEQY
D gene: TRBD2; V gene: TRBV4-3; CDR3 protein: ASSQGLAGITFQETQY
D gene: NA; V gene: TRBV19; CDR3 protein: ASSTTAGSSYNEQF
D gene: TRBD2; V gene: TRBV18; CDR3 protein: ASSSSPTSAYNEQF
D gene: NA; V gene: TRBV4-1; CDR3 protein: ASSLGGSDQPQH
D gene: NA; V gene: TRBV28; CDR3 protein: ASRPQGPVSYEQY
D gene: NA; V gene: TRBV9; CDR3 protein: ASSVALAVNTEAF
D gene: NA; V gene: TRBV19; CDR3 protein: ASSAWDGPVIGQY
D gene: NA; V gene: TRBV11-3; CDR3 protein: ASSLNRVYEQY
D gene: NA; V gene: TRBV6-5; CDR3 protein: ASTMGGDGNTIY
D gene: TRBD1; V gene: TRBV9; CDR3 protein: ASSETGTALYEQY
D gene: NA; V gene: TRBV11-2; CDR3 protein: ASSLSQGQETQY
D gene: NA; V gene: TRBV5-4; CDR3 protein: ASSPGTPEQY
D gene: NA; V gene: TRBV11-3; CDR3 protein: ASSMRPSPSNQPQH
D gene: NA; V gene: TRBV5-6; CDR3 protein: ASSLSQDSYNEQF
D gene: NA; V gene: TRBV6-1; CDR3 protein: ASRVTDLSNYGYT
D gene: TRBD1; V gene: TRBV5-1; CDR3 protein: ASSSPWTGESEQY
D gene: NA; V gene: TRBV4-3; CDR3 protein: ASSQEWTLSTGELF
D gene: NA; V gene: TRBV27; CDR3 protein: ASSLGADYEQY
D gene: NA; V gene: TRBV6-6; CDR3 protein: ASSYNGDPSYNEQF
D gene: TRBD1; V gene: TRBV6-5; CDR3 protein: ASSYDSTGGDYGYT
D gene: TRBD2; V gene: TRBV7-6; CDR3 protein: ASSAPGGRNEQF
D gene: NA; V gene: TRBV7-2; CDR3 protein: ASSRTPLGNQPQH
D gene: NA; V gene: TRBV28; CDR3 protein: ASTYWGKGGAF
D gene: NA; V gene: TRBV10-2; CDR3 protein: ASSDQTYGYT
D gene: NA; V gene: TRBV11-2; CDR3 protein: ASSFFFAPAETQY
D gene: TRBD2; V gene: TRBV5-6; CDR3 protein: ASSLGVAGADTQY
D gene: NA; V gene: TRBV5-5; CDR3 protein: ASSLRVPPGETQY
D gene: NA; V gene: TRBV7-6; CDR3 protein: ASSPAPWEKLF
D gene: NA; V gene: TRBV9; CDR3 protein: ASSDDTGELF
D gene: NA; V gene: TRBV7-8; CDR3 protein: ASSPPRALREQY
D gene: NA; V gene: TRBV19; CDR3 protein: ASSIVGAVTGELF
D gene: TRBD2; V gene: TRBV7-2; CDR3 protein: ASSLSLAGGDLTYEQY
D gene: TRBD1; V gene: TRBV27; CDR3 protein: ASSTYPGQHDGYT
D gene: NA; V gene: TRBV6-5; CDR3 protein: ASSYAGQEKLF
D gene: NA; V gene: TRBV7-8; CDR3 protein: ASSRWAGPYGYT
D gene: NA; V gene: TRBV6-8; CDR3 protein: ASSYSPYPISAEAF
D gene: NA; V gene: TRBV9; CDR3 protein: ASSAHRDIPYEQY
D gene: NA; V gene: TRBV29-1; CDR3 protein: SVEEADTQY
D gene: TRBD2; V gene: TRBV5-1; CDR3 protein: ASRPVSGSMEETQY
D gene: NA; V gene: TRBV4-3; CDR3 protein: ASSQEGAGANYGYT